The sequence of this T cell receptor beta chain was determined in a study of T-cell memory formation after mild COVID-19. TCRdb re-derived calls from the 5' RACE reads in MiXCR, one entry per CDR3 protein. The sample shows about 400,000 distinct CDR3 sequences, around 22% of them seen only once. From germline, CDR1 is SQVTM and CDR2 ANQGSEA. Trimming removed 5 bases at V and 5 bases at J, with 13 bases between. The CDR3 has 13 amino acids. The sequenced material came from PBMCs or a T cell subset sorted from them (not recorded which). This chain joins TRBV29-1 and TRBJ1-5; D is possibly TRBD1 (5 bases). The clonotype was recovered from an adult woman who had mild COVID-19 (a few samples of this study predate the infection). Cell type and time point are not known. CDR3 DNA: TGCAGCGTTACCCAGACAGTCGATCAGCCCCAGCATTTT. Translated: CSVTQTVDQPQHF.